The clone carrying this TCR beta chain was seen once. The sample is drawn from a study of blood T cell repertoires in COVID-19. As for the study in general: There were acute and convalescent COVID-19 samples, and they came from the United States, Italy and Spain. Sources were T cells, B-cell-depleted T cells, or PBMCs; the material itself was cDNA or gDNA.

Authors' data handling: Amplification of reference gene primers provided the estimated nucleated cell counts. TCRdb's copy holds only in-frame clones and misses some; the assay was immunoSEQ multiplex PCR. V and J calls and clone size follow that table, whereas D and trimming were derived from the DNA. In the table there are 180,000 or so clones, more than 75% of which are singletons. The V and J ends lost 5 bases and 3 bases respectively, with 17 bases between them. The germline V gene encodes CDR1 SGHVS and CDR2 FQNEAQ. The CDR3 covers 15 residues. The specimen sequenced was peripheral blood. This sequence joins TRBV7-8 and TRBJ2-7; TRBD1 is a possible D gene (6 bases). The sequence was collected from a man younger than 30 with active or convalescent COVID-19. The CDR3 is CASSTYRAPGYEQYF. The CDR3 region has the DNA TGTGCCAGCAGCACGTACAGGGCCCCTGGCTACGAGCAGTACTTC.